The T cell receptor beta chain under discussion was sequenced for a study of OX40 agonist ivuxolimab in advanced cancers. Across the study: Patients got intravenous ivuxolimab at 0.01 to 10 mg/kg every 2 weeks. Treatment received earlier with anti-PD-1, anti-PD-L1 or anti-CTLA-4 agents was allowed, and more than 30% had some.

Trimming shortened V by 4 bases and J by 8 bases, and 12 bases separated the two germline ends. Germline V lookup: CDR1 SGHNT, CDR2 YYREEE (reference sequence). There are 12 residues in the CDR3. Comment on this clone: Its antigen is not identified.

Sequenced by immunoSEQ multiplex PCR; TCRdb stores in-frame clones only, minus some. This sample carries about 82,000 clones, more than 85% of them seen once, and the ten largest clones take 2% to 2.5%. Findings of the study overall: Normalized T-cell clonal expansion was also low in some nonresponders. Among the lowest levels of clonal expansion were found in partial responders at 0.1-3.0 mg/kg.

The chain joins TRBV5-4 to TRBJ1-2, with TRBD1 as a possible D gene (5 bases). This receptor was taken from an adult with an advanced solid tumor such as melanoma, head and neck, liver or kidney cancer. The sequenced sample was CD4+ or CD8+ T cells sorted from blood, obtained in a trial of the OX40 agonist ivuxolimab. The CDR3: CASSATVGGYTF. CDR3 nucleotide sequence: TGTGCCAGCAGCGCGACAGTCGGGGGCTACACCTTC.